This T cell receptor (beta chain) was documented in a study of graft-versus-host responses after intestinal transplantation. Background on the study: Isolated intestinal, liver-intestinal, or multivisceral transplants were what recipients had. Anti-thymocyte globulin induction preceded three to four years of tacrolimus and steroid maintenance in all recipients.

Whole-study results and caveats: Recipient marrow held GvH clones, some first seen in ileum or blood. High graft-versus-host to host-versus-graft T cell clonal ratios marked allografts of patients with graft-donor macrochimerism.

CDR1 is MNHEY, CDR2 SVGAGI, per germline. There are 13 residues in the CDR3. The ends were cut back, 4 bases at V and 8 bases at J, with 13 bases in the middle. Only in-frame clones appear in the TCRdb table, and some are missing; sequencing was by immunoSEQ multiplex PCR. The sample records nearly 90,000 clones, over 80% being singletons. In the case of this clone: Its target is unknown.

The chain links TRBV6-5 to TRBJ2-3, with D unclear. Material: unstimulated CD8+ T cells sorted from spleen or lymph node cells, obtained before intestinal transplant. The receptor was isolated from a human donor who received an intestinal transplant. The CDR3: CASSFVPTGTQYF. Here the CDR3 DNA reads TGTGCCAGCAGTTTTGTTCCGACTGGTACGCAGTATTTT.